This passage covers 32 T cell receptor beta chains from one sample sequenced in a study of T cells in Graves' hyperthyroidism and ophthalmopathy. TCR beta CDR3 sequences were amplified from RNA transcripts. First-round RT-PCR of the TCR CDR3 relied on the HTBI primer set. TCRdb re-called the multiplex PCR reads with MiXCR, one entry per CDR3 protein. The sample lists fewer than 650,000 distinct CDR3 sequences, approximately 15% seen once, with more than 11% in the top ten. The specimen was blood. Source of these receptors: a woman between 40 and 50 years old with Graves' hyperthyroidism.

This clonotype has a count of ten or more. This sequence joins TRBV15 and TRBJ1-1; the D gene is possibly TRBD1 (5 bases). V lost 5 bases and J lost 2, with 12 bases in between. CDR1 is LNHNV and CDR2 is YYDKDF in the germline V gene (reference sequence). The CDR3 consists of 14 residues. The CDR3 spells CATSGVTGNTEAFF. The CDR3 DNA sequence: TGTGCCACCAGCGGAGTTACAGGTAACACTGAAGCTTTCTTT.

V is TRBV7-3 and J is TRBJ1-1; tentative D call: TRBD1 (5 bases). V lost 5 bases, J lost 4 bases, and 20 bases lay in between. Per germline, CDR1 SGHTA and CDR2 FQGTGA. The CDR3 is made up of 16 amino acids. CDR3 region: CASSADGISGGTEAFF. CDR3 nucleotides: TGTGCCAGCAGCGCGGACGGAATATCGGGGGGCACTGAAGCTTTCTTT.

This clonotype was seen a few times. The chain carries TRBV10-3 and TRBJ1-2; TRBD1 aligns across 11 bases. CDR3 length: 14 amino acids. The V gene's germline CDR1 is ENHRY and CDR2 SYGVKD. The trim removed 6 bases at V and 7 bases at J, leaving 7 bases unmatched. The CDR3 coding sequence is TGTGCCATCAGATCCGGACAGGGGGCCGGTGGCTACACCTTC. Amino acids: CAIRSGQGAGGYTF.

There are a few counts of this clonotype. This chain uses TRBV6-1 with TRBJ2-3; TRBD2 agrees at 10 bases. This CDR3 contains 15 residues. Germline V lookup: CDR1 MNHNS, CDR2 SASEGT. Trimming cost V 6 bases and J 8 bases; bases outside gene matches: 11. The CDR3 region has the DNA TGTGCCAGCAGCCAGGACCCTAGCGGGAGCGGTACGCAGTATTTT. It translates to CASSQDPSGSGTQYF.

This clonotype came up a few times. The chain employs TRBV6-5 and TRBJ2-6; weak D call: TRBD1 (6 bases). V dropped 0 bases and J dropped 0 bases, with 9 bases sitting between them. The CDR3 has 17 amino acids. Per germline, CDR1 MNHEY and CDR2 SVGAGI. As DNA, the CDR3 is TGTGCCAGCAGTTACTCGCCAGGGGACTCTGGGGCCAACGTCCTGACTTTC. It translates to CASSYSPGDSGANVLTF.

The V gene is TRBV7-3, the J gene TRBJ1-2; 8 bases agree with TRBD1. The CDR3 loop spans 14 amino acids. The trim removed 5 bases at V and 5 bases at J, leaving 7 bases unmatched. The germline V gene encodes CDR1 SGHTA and CDR2 FQGTGA. CDR3 protein: CASSPPGQAYGYTF. The CDR3 DNA reads TGTGCCAGCAGCCCCCCGGGACAGGCTTATGGCTACACCTTC.

The chain combines TRBV19 with TRBJ1-1; 11 positions agree with TRBD1. CDR3 length: 15 residues. Germline values: CDR1 LNHDA, CDR2 SQIVND (reference sequence). The V segment lost 5 bases and the J segment 1 base; nucleotides outside the gene matches: 3. CDR3 protein: CASSVGTGGNTEAFF. The CDR3 DNA is TGTGCCAGTAGTGTAGGGACAGGGGGGAACACTGAAGCTTTCTTT.

This clonotype was detected ten times or more. This rearrangement joins TRBV5-6 to TRBJ2-5, with D possibly TRBD2 on 6 matching bases. Germline V gives CDR1 SGHDT, CDR2 YYEEEE. V dropped 4 bases and J dropped 5 bases, with 18 bases sitting between them. The CDR3 has 15 residues. For the CDR3, the DNA is TGTGCCAGCAGCCCGACTAGTGGAAGCGGGGAGACCCAGTACTTC. Translated, it gives CASSPTSGSGETQYF. Variable domain in full (rest from reference TRBV5-6 and TRBJ2-5): DAGVTQSPTHLIKTRGQQVTLRCSPKSGHDTVSWYQQALGQGPQFIFQYYEEEERQRGNFPDRFSGHQFPNYSSELNVNALLLGDSALYLCASSPTSGSGETQYFGPGTRLLVL.

This clonotype was detected many times. The rearrangement links TRBV20-1 to TRBJ2-1; D gene unclear. The CDR3 runs to 13 residues. Germline-derived CDR1 and CDR2 are DFQATT and SNEGSKA (reference sequence). Trimming pared 0 bases from V and 6 bases from J, leaving 9 bases between. The CDR3 nucleotides are TGCAGTGCTAGAGATGTTATTACCAATGAGCAGTTCTTC. Translating it yields CSARDVITNEQFF.

J is TRBJ1-3 and V is TRBV4-1; D gene uncertain. Trimming took 6 bases from V and 0 from J, leaving 6 bases between them. The CDR3 is made up of 13 amino acids. The germline CDR1 and CDR2 sequences are MGHRA and YSYEKL. The CDR3 sequence: CASSLYSGNTIYF. In nucleotides, the CDR3 is TGCGCCAGCAGTCTGTACTCTGGAAACACCATATATTTT.

This clonotype showed up many times. This rearrangement joins TRBV3-1 to TRBJ2-7, with 10 bases lining up with TRBD2. The CDR3 has 17 residues. The germline CDR1 and CDR2 sequences are LGHDT and YNNKEL (reference sequence). The J segment lost 4 bases and the V segment lost 3 bases, leaving 12 bases of the junction unmatched. The CDR3 here is CASSHLLAGYRIYEQYF. The CDR3 DNA reads as TGTGCCAGCAGCCATCTACTAGCGGGATATAGAATTTACGAGCAGTACTTC.

The chain carries TRBV4-1 and TRBJ1-1; no clear D. The CDR3 extends over 15 amino acids. The V end was cut by 3 bases, the J end by 0 bases, with 11 bases between. Germline CDR1 and CDR2: MGHRA and YSYEKL. In DNA, the CDR3 is TGCGCCAGCAGCCAGGCCGAGGGTATGAACACTGAAGCTTTCTTT. Translation: CASSQAEGMNTEAFF.

The V call is TRBV2, the J call TRBJ2-7, with 12 nucleotides matching TRBD2. Trimming at V came to 6 bases and at J to 5 bases, leaving 14 bases not matched to a gene. Germline CDR1 and CDR2: SNHLY and FYNNEI. The CDR3 contains 17 residues. The CDR3 DNA follows: TGTGCCAGCAGCCTAATGGGACTAGCGGGTCCCCGGAACGAGCAGTACTTC. It is translated as CASSLMGLAGPRNEQYF.

The chain uses TRBV29-1 and TRBJ2-7; D is ambiguous. This CDR3 is built from 13 residues. Germline-derived CDR1 and CDR2 are SQVTM and ANQGSEA. V lost 4 bases, J lost 5 bases, and 15 bases lay in between. The CDR3 loop is CSVAEGKGDEQYF. The DNA of the CDR3 is TGCAGCGTTGCAGAAGGGAAGGGCGACGAGCAGTACTTC.

This rearrangement joins TRBV19 to TRBJ1-3; weak D call: TRBD1 (6 bases). The germline CDR1 and CDR2 sequences are LNHDA and SQIVND (reference sequence). The CDR3 totals 15 residues. The V end lost 6 bases, the J end lost 3 bases, and 15 bases lay between the germline ends. CDR3 DNA: TGTGCCAGTAGCCCGGACAGCCGAAATGGAAACACCATATATTTT. This encodes CASSPDSRNGNTIYF.

This clonotype was observed at least ten times. The J gene is TRBJ2-7, the V gene TRBV29-1; TRBD2 agrees at 14 bases. There are 17 residues in the CDR3. The V and J ends lost 4 bases and 4 bases, in that order; junction bases with no gene match: 12. Looked up from germline, CDR1 is SQVTM and CDR2 is ANQGSEA. Written as DNA, the CDR3 is TGCAGCGTTGCCGGGACTAGCGGGAGTAGTAGCCCTTACGAGCAGTACTTC. This encodes CSVAGTSGSSSPYEQYF.

This clonotype was seen more than once but under ten times. The gene calls are TRBV4-1 and TRBJ2-2, with 10 bases aligning to TRBD2. The germline V gene encodes CDR1 MGHRA and CDR2 YSYEKL. V lost 0 bases, J lost 7 bases, and 14 bases stayed unmatched. This CDR3 comprises 19 residues. The CDR3 sequence is CASSQDRSGTSGNVGELFF. The CDR3 bases are TGCGCCAGCAGCCAAGATAGGTCAGGCACTAGCGGGAATGTCGGGGAGCTGTTTTTT.

Worth noting for this clonotype: A much more abundant neighbour one base away suggests this may be a read error. The CDR3 does not end in the conserved phenylalanine or tryptophan, so this is likely a read error. The chain carries TRBV9 and TRBJ2-7; 7 nucleotides align to TRBD2. V lost 0 bases to trimming and J lost 5 bases; unmatched junction nucleotides: 8. Germline-derived CDR1 and CDR2 are SGDLS and YYNGEE. The CDR3 loop spans 15 amino acids. CDR3 residues: CASSVEGGSVNEQYL. In nucleotides, the CDR3 is TGTGCCAGCAGCGTAGAAGGCGGGAGTGTCAACGAGCAGTACCTC.

This clonotype was seen only a few times. This sequence joins TRBV28 and TRBJ2-2; D tentatively fits TRBD1 or TRBD2 (7 bases each). This CDR3 contains 16 residues. The V gene's germline CDR1 is MDHEN and CDR2 SYDVKM. The V and J ends lost 1 base and 5 bases respectively, with 14 bases between them. The CDR3 sequence: CASSLSGGGVTGELFF. The CDR3 DNA follows: TGTGCCAGCAGTTTATCAGGGGGAGGGGTAACCGGGGAGCTGTTTTTT.

The sample holds many counts of this clonotype. This chain connects TRBV2 to TRBJ2-1; 8 nucleotides agree with TRBD1. V was pared by 5 bases and J by 8 bases, with 11 bases of the junction left unmatched. This CDR3 is built from 15 residues. Germline CDR1 and CDR2: SNHLY and FYNNEI. CDR3 residues: CASSSAGGLGDEQFF. For the CDR3, the DNA is TGTGCCAGCAGTTCGGCAGGGGGCTTAGGGGATGAGCAGTTCTTC.

This clonotype was recorded at least ten times. This chain joins TRBV30 and TRBJ2-7; D may be TRBD1 (6 bases). With 2 bases removed from V and 2 bases from J, the gap between germline ends came to 16 bases. Germline values: CDR1 GTSNPN, CDR2 SVGIG (reference sequence). The CDR3 length is 15 residues. The CDR3 loop is CAWSSYLTGAYEQYF. The CDR3 bases are TGTGCCTGGAGTAGTTATCTGACAGGAGCCTACGAGCAGTACTTC.

This clonotype was counted at least ten times. J is TRBJ1-3 and V is TRBV2; D is ambiguous. V was cut by 4 bases and J by 2 bases, with 6 bases left in between. Germline CDR1 reads SNHLY; CDR2 reads FYNNEI. CDR3 length equals 13 residues. CDR3 DNA: TGTGCCAGCAGTGCCGGGCCTGGAAACACCATATATTTT. Translated: CASSAGPGNTIYF.

The sample holds many counts of this clonotype. The CDR3: CASSRTEPRPYEQYF. CDR3 in DNA: TGTGCCAGCAGTAGGACTGAACCGAGGCCCTACGAGCAGTACTTC. The chain uses TRBV6-1 and TRBJ2-7; a weak D match, TRBD2 (5 bases). This CDR3 has 15 residues. V lost 5 bases to trimming and J lost 2 bases, with 16 bases between them. From germline, CDR1 is MNHNS and CDR2 SASEGT.

This clonotype occurred many times. The chain has TRBV20-1 and TRBJ1-2; 8 bases fit TRBD1. This CDR3 has 14 residues. J was trimmed by 5 bases and V by 2 bases; bases with no gene match: 7. The germline V gene encodes CDR1 DFQATT and CDR2 SNEGSKA (reference sequence). As DNA, the CDR3 is TGCAGTGCTAGAAAGGCAGGGGGCCCTTATGGCTACACCTTC. It specifies CSARKAGGPYGYTF.

The V and J genes are TRBV2 and TRBJ2-3, with 15 positions matching TRBD2. Losses at the gene ends were 4 bases for V and 2 bases for J; bases not matched to a gene: 7. The CDR3 has 18 residues. Germline V CDR1 and CDR2: SNHLY, FYNNEI. The CDR3 loop reads CASSGYGLAGGTTDTQYF. The CDR3 DNA reads TGTGCCAGCAGTGGTTACGGACTAGCGGGAGGGACCACAGATACGCAGTATTTT.

This clonotype was recorded at least ten times. The gene calls are TRBV6-2 or TRBV6-3 and TRBJ1-5; D is perhaps TRBD1 (5 bases). Trimming shortened V by 4 bases and J by 0 bases, and 13 bases separated the two germline ends. Looked up from germline, CDR1 is MNHEY and CDR2 is SVGEGT. CDR3 length: 16 amino acids. The CDR3 protein is CASSSIDSYSNQPQHF. The CDR3 nucleotides read TGTGCCAGCAGTTCCATCGACAGTTATAGCAATCAGCCCCAGCATTTT.

This chain joins TRBV14 and TRBJ2-1; 7 bases are shared with TRBD1. Germline CDR1 SGHDN, CDR2 FVKESK. Trimming removed 0 bases from V and 8 bases from J; junction bases left unmatched: 7. This CDR3 has 15 amino acids. Written as DNA, the CDR3 is TGTGCCAGCAGCCAAGATCTTAGGGGGCGCGATGAGCAGTTCTTC. This sequence encodes CASSQDLRGRDEQFF.

This clonotype was recorded at least ten times. The rearrangement uses TRBV5-5 and TRBJ2-2; a possible D gene is TRBD2 (5 bases). V was trimmed by 7 bases and J by 1 base, leaving 5 bases between them. CDR3 length: 12 residues. Per germline, CDR1 SGHKS and CDR2 YYEKEE (reference sequence). The CDR3 sequence is CASGGNTGELFF. The CDR3 bases are TGTGCCAGCGGAGGGAACACCGGGGAGCTGTTTTTT.

This clonotype was detected many times. The J gene is TRBJ2-5, the V gene TRBV20-1; no clear D. CDR1 and CDR2 (germline): DFQATT, SNEGSKA (reference sequence). CDR3 length equals 13 residues. Trimming removed 3 bases at V and 2 bases at J, with 10 bases between. The CDR3 sequence: CSASLWKQETQYF. For the CDR3, the DNA is TGCAGTGCTAGCCTGTGGAAACAAGAGACCCAGTACTTC.

This clonotype was observed at least ten times. The gene calls are TRBV11-3 and TRBJ2-3; 12 nucleotides match TRBD2. With V trimmed by 5 bases and J by 2 bases, 8 bases remained unmatched. Germline V gene lookup returns CDR1 SGHNT and CDR2 YENEEA. CDR3 length equals 17 residues. CDR3 in amino acids: CASSPRTSGTLTDTQYF. Here the CDR3 DNA reads TGTGCCAGCAGCCCTCGGACTAGCGGGACTCTCACAGATACGCAGTATTTT.

This clonotype was detected ten times or more. V is TRBV6-2 or TRBV6-3 and J is TRBJ2-1; TRBD2 might be the D (5 bases). CDR3 length equals 13 residues. Germline CDR1 MNHEY, CDR2 SVGEGT. The germline V and J ends were trimmed by 5 bases and 7 bases, with 12 bases remaining between them. CDR3 nucleotides: TGTGCCAGCAGTAGAGGAACGGGGAATGAGCAGTTCTTC. Encoded protein: CASSRGTGNEQFF.

This clonotype was recorded at least ten times. The chain is built from TRBV30 and TRBJ1-1; TRBD1 matches at 9 bases. Unmatched junction bases numbered 19, after V lost 3 bases and J lost 5 bases. This CDR3 is 18 amino acids long. CDR1 GTSNPN and CDR2 SVGIG come from the germline V gene (reference sequence). The CDR3 DNA is TGTGCCTGGAGGTTCCTCGGGACAGGGCGTGGGGTCGGTACTGAAGCTTTCTTT. Its protein is CAWRFLGTGRGVGTEAFF.